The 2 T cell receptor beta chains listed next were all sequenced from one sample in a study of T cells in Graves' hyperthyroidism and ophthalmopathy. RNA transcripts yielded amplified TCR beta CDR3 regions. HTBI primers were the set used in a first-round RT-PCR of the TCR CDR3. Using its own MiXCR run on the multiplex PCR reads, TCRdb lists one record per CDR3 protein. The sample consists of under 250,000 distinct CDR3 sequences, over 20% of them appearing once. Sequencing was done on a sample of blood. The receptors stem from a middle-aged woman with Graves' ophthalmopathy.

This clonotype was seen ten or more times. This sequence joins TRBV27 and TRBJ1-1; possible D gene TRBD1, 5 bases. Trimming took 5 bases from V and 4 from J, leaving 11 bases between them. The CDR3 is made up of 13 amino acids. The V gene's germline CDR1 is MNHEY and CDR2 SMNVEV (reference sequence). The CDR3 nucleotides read TGTGCCAGCAGTCGGCCTGGGGGCACTGAAGCTTTCTTT. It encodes CASSRPGGTEAFF.

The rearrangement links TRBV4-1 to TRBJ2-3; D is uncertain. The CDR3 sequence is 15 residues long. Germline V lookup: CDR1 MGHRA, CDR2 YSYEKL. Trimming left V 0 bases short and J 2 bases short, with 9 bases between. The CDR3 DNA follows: TGCGCCAGCAGCCAAGACGGGCACCCCACAGATACGCAGTATTTT. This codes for CASSQDGHPTDTQYF.